The TCR beta chain described here comes from a study of OX40 agonist ivuxolimab in advanced cancers. Study-wide context: Those enrolled were 82.7% male, with a mean age of around 60 years and ages from 23 to 79. Study-wide findings and caveats: Clones of CD4+ and CD8+ blood T cells grew by week 6 at doses of 0.1 to 3.0 mg/kg.

Concerning this clone: The antigen remains undetermined.

CDR3 length: 12 amino acids. CDR1 and CDR2 (germline): SQVTM, ANQGSEA. V lost 4 bases, J lost 7 bases, and 13 bases lay in between. The study sampled blood at baseline, cycle 4 day 1, and cycle 7 day 1. The method was immunoSEQ multiplex PCR; TCRdb's version includes in-frame clones alone and lacks a portion of them. The sample lists tens of thousands of clones; about 89% were seen once. This TCR derives from an adult with an advanced solid tumor such as melanoma, head and neck, liver or kidney cancer. The chain combines TRBV29-1 with TRBJ2-5; D uncertain. The sequencing used CD4+ or CD8+ T cells sorted from blood, collected in a trial of the OX40 agonist ivuxolimab. This CDR3 reads CSVGDNPGTQYF. The CDR3 DNA follows: TGCAGCGTTGGTGACAACCCAGGGACCCAGTACTTC.